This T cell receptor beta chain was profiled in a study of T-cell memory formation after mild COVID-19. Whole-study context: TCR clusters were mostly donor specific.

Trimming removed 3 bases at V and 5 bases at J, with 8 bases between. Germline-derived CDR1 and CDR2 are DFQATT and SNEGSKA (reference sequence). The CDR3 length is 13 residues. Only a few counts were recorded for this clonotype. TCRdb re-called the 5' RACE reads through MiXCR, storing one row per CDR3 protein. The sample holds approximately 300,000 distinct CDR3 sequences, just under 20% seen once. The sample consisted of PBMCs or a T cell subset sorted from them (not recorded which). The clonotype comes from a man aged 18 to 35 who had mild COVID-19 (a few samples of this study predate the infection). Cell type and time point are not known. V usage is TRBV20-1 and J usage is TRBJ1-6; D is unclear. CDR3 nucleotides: TGCAGTGCTAGTAGAAGGGATAATTCACCCCTCCACTTT. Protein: CSASRRDNSPLHF.